This entry concerns a single T cell receptor (beta chain). The data stem from a study of blood T cell repertoires in COVID-19. Study context: Some COVID-19 samples were acute and others convalescent; all came from the United States, Italy and Spain.

Germline CDR1 and CDR2: ENHRY and SYGVKD. CDR3 length equals 14 residues. Germline trimming cut 2 bases from V and 7 bases from J; bases unmatched to any gene: 5. In the authors' workflow: Scientists estimated how many nucleated cells there were by amplifying reference gene primers. Assay used: immunoSEQ multiplex PCR; TCRdb lists only in-frame clones, some missing. That table gives V, J and clone size, and the DNA gave D and trimming. The table includes about 160,000 clones, around four fifths detected once. The chain is built from TRBV10-3 and TRBJ2-1, with 7 bases aligning to TRBD2. This sequence was found in a woman older than 75 with acute or convalescent COVID-19. The sample consisted of peripheral blood. Written as DNA, the CDR3 is TGTGCCATCAGTGAGGGACTAGGCGGGAATGAGCAGTTCTTC. Its protein product is CAISEGLGGNEQFF.